This T cell receptor beta chain originates from a study of vaccination effects on CD4 cells after COVID-19. ViraFEST expansion of antigen-specific CD4+ T cells with viral peptide pools preceded sequencing. The culture ran for around nine days before CD4+ T cells were isolated. Each participant was given two doses of one vaccine (BNT162b2 or mRNA-1273). None of these healthy vaccinees had been infected with SARS-CoV-2 before vaccination. Supplemented with roughly 9 IU/ml IL-2 and 10 ug/ml peptides, about 2 million PBMC per well were kept in culture. CDR1 is MDHEN, CDR2 SYDVKM, per germline. This CDR3 has 15 residues. V lost 4 bases and J 4 bases, leaving 16 bases between the germline ends. There are a few counts of this clone. The antigen is not known. Using immunoSEQ multiplex PCR, the repertoire was profiled, and TCRdb retains in-frame clones only, with some absent. The sample includes around 60,000 clones, approximately 73% seen only once; the top ten take 1% to 1.5%.

Study-level points and caveats: Clones arising from infection and from vaccination showed marked clonal contraction late after vaccination.

The rearrangement uses TRBV28 and TRBJ1-1; D not certain. The sequencing here drew on CD4+ T cells from PBMCs cultured with HCoV-229E spike peptides, taken after COVID-19 vaccination. The TCR originated in a human donor who received a COVID-19 vaccine. The chain's CDR3 is CASSSPGFGVTEAFF. The CDR3 DNA sequence: TGTGCCAGCAGTTCACCTGGTTTTGGGGTCACTGAAGCTTTCTTT.